These 12 T cell receptor beta chains were all obtained from the same sample, sequenced in a study of regulatory T cells in long-lasting Graves disease. In building TCR beta libraries, iRepertoire HTBI primers were used together with Arm-PCR of CDR3 regions. TCRdb independently ran MiXCR on the multiplex PCR reads; one entry per CDR3 protein. In the table there are 400,000 to 500,000 distinct CDR3 sequences, about a sixth of which are singletons. Time point: newly diagnosed GD, antithyroid drugs for less than 3 months. With RNA extracted from PBMCs as input, the TCR library was made. The sample was also linked to a second study, of T cells in Graves' hyperthyroidism and ophthalmopathy.

Sequencing used peripheral blood mononuclear cells (PBMCs), obtained at new diagnosis, from a patient treated with antithyroid drugs. These receptors were taken from a young woman with Graves disease.

V is TRBV6-1 and J is TRBJ2-7; D possibly corresponds to TRBD1 (5 bases). V was clipped by 8 bases and J by 3 bases, with 14 bases between them. Germline-derived CDR1 and CDR2 are MNHNS and SASEGT. The length of the CDR3 is 13 residues. The CDR3 region is CASRSAGRYEQYF. CDR3 sequence (DNA): TGTGCCAGCCGATCTGCAGGGCGCTACGAGCAGTACTTC.

The V and J genes are TRBV5-1 and TRBJ2-7; D is unresolved. V gave up 5 bases and J gave up 3 bases, with 18 bases separating them. The CDR3 consists of 15 residues. The germline V gene has CDR1 SGHRS and CDR2 YFSETQ. DNA for the CDR3: TGCGCCAGCAGTTATGCAAGAGACATCTACTACGAGCAGTACTTC. It yields the protein CASSYARDIYYEQYF.

This clonotype was counted at least ten times. The chain couples TRBV5-1 to TRBJ2-1; 11 bases match TRBD2. Per the germline V gene, CDR1 is SGHRS and CDR2 is YFSETQ. The CDR3 runs to 15 residues. The junction had 8 bases not matched to a gene; V was cut back by 2 bases and J by 10 bases. CDR3 residues: CASSFVTSGMEEQFF. CDR3 DNA: TGCGCCAGCAGCTTCGTGACTAGCGGGATGGAGGAGCAGTTCTTC.

Many counts were recorded for this clonotype. This rearrangement joins TRBV28 to TRBJ2-4; no clear D. Trimming left V 3 bases short and J 0 bases short, with 18 bases between. CDR1 is MDHEN and CDR2 is SYDVKM in the germline V gene. This CDR3 is built from 18 residues. This CDR3 is CASSFTEVAELAKNIQYF. The CDR3 region has the DNA TGTGCCAGCAGTTTTACGGAAGTCGCCGAACTAGCCAAAAACATTCAGTACTTC.

The chain couples TRBV20-1 to TRBJ2-3; 12 nucleotides line up with TRBD2. CDR3 length: 13 amino acids. The germline gives CDR1 DFQATT, CDR2 SNEGSKA (reference sequence). The trim removed 6 bases at V and 3 bases at J, leaving 1 base unmatched. CDR3 DNA: TGCAGTGCCACTAGCGGGAGGACAGATACGCAGTATTTT. Its protein product is CSATSGRTDTQYF.

As regards this clonotype: This may be a read error, as it is one base from a much larger clone. V is TRBV7-3 and J is TRBJ2-5; no definite D call. The CDR3 consists of 16 residues. Germline assignment: CDR1 SGHTA and CDR2 FQGTGA. V lost 2 bases to trimming and J lost 11 bases, with 24 bases between them. CDR3 coding DNA: TGTGCCAGCAGCTTATCCCCACTCGGCAGAAACAATGAGCAGTACTTC. It translates to CASSLSPLGRNNEQYF.

This clonotype was counted between two and nine times. The V and J genes are TRBV4-2 and TRBJ1-1; 7 nucleotides match TRBD1. The CDR3 is made up of 14 amino acids. The ends lost 0 bases at V and 10 bases at J; junction bases unmatched: 8. CDR1 LGHNA and CDR2 YNFKEQ come from the germline V gene. The chain's CDR3 is CASSQDTRGGGAFF. The DNA for the CDR3 is TGTGCCAGCAGCCAAGATACCAGGGGGGGCGGAGCTTTCTTT.

There are a few counts of this clonotype. The chain employs TRBV9 and TRBJ2-2; 7 bases agree with TRBD1. The length of the CDR3 is 17 residues. Germline lookup yields CDR1 SGDLS and CDR2 YYNGEE. V lost 3 bases, J lost 5 bases, and 13 bases stayed unmatched. CDR3 in DNA: TGTGCCAGCAGCGGGTCTCTCGAGAGGGGGCGTACCGGGGAGCTGTTTTTT. This sequence encodes CASSGSLERGRTGELFF.

This clonotype was seen many times. The gene calls are TRBV20-1 and TRBJ1-4; D perhaps matches TRBD1 (6 bases). The CDR3 runs 13 residues. Trimming left V 8 bases short and J 5 bases short, with 15 bases between. Germline CDR1 is DFQATT and CDR2 is SNEGSKA (reference sequence). The CDR3 coding sequence is TGCAGTCGTCACAGGGTGGAGAATGAAAAACTGTTTTTT. This gives the protein CSRHRVENEKLFF.

This clonotype was found many times. The rearrangement joins TRBV6-1 to TRBJ1-1; no firm D call. The CDR3 spans 13 residues. Trimming cost V 5 bases and J 2 bases, with 9 bases left between them. Germline assignment: CDR1 MNHNS and CDR2 SASEGT. In DNA form, the CDR3 reads TGTGCCAGCAGTCAGACGAAAAACACTGAAGCTTTCTTT. Amino acid sequence: CASSQTKNTEAFF.

This clonotype was seen only a few times. This chain connects TRBV28 to TRBJ2-4, with D hard to call. CDR1 and CDR2 from the germline V gene are MDHEN and SYDVKM. The CDR3 contains 15 residues. V lost 7 bases to trimming and J lost 0 bases, with 13 bases between them. The CDR3: CASNERTLAKNIQYF. The CDR3 region has the DNA TGTGCCAGCAACGAAAGGACCCTAGCCAAAAACATTCAGTACTTC.

On this clonotype: This likely comes from a read error, as the CDR3 has no conserved phenylalanine or tryptophan at its end. CDR3 in amino acids: CANSSFVGGQQFS. The CDR3 DNA reads TGTGCCAACAGTTCTTTCGTTGGAGGACAGCAGTTCTCC. V is TRBV27 and J is TRBJ2-1; D is perhaps TRBD2 (5 bases). Germline V gene data show CDR1 as MNHEY and CDR2 as SMNVEV (reference sequence). This CDR3 has 13 amino acids.